A selection of T cell receptor beta chains follows, all from one sample in a study of control samples from healthy donors and cancer patients. Sequencing was performed with immunoSEQ multiplex PCR; in TCRdb, only in-frame clones are kept and a portion is missing. The sample includes about 120,000 clones, 80% to 90% of them seen just once. The specimen sequenced was PBMCs. The receptors originated from a woman aged 45-65 years with colorectal cancer. CDR3s include the opening cysteine and the closing phenylalanine or tryptophan. Each record gives: V gene, D gene, J gene, clone size, CDR3 DNA, CDR3 protein. The D gene is left open where the match is weak. Only part of the rows carry a size: once, few, many, or a class if the clone is expanded.

>TRBV5-6|TRBD1|TRBJ1-1|-
TGTGCCAGCAGCTTGGGGACTGGGACAGGGGGGGCTGAAGCTTTCTTT
CASSLGTGTGGAEAFF
>TRBV5-1|-|TRBJ2-1|-
TGCGCCAGCAGCTTGGTTACGACAGGTAACAATGAGCAGTTCTTC
CASSLVTTGNNEQFF
>TRBV19|-|TRBJ2-1|-
TGTGCCAGTACCTCCCAGGCCGGTGGAAATGAGCAGTTCTTC
CASTSQAGGNEQFF
>TRBV5-4|-|TRBJ2-2|-
TGTGCCAGCAGCCCGCTAGCTGCGAACACCGGGGAGCTGTTTTTT
CASSPLAANTGELFF
>TRBV5-1|TRBD2|TRBJ2-5|-
TGCGCCAGCAGCTCCGGGACTAGCGGAGAGACCCAGTACTTC
CASSSGTSGETQYF
>TRBV28|TRBD1|TRBJ1-1|-
TGTGCCAGCATCCCGAGCGGGACAGGGTTCCCTCACACTGAAGCTTTCTTT
CASIPSGTGFPHTEAFF
>TRBV5-1|-|TRBJ2-5|-
TGCGCCAGCAGCTTGTTTTCGGCTGAGGGGGAGACCCAGTACTTC
CASSLFSAEGETQYF
>TRBV2|-|TRBJ2-7|-
TGTGCCAGCAGTGAGCAGGGTACCCCCTACGAGCAGTACTTC
CASSEQGTPYEQYF
>TRBV6-5|-|TRBJ1-2|-
TGTGCCAGCAGTTACAGGGGGGACATTCGGGGCTACACCTTC
CASSYRGDIRGYTF
>TRBV9|-|TRBJ1-1|few
TGTGCCAGCAACTACAGGGCAGAAGCTTTCTTT
CASNYRAEAFF
>TRBV7-9|-|TRBJ1-1|-
TGTGCCAGCAGCCAGGACGGGGGGAACACTGAAGCTTTCTTT
CASSQDGGNTEAFF
>TRBV27|TRBD1|TRBJ2-1|-
TGTGCCAGCAGAAGACAGGGGATGGATGAGCAGTTCTTC
CASRRQGMDEQFF
>TRBV6-2/TRBV6-3|-|TRBJ2-3|-
TGTGCCAGCAGTCGACAGGCCCCCCGTCCAGATACGCAGTATTTT
CASSRQAPRPDTQYF
>TRBV5-5|-|TRBJ1-1|-
TGTGCCAGCAGCTTGGGCCCATGGGTGAACACTGAAGCTTTCTTT
CASSLGPWVNTEAFF
>TRBV7-9|TRBD1|TRBJ2-7|-
TGTGCCAGCAGCCCCCGGGACAGGACCTCCTACGAGCAGTACTTC
CASSPRDRTSYEQYF
>TRBV3-1/TRBV3-2|-|TRBJ2-7|-
TGTGCCAGCAGCCAAGGCTTCGAGCAGTACTTC
CASSQGFEQYF
>TRBV7-3|-|TRBJ1-1|-
TGTGCCAGCAGCTTACGCGGGGGTGGAACTGAAGCTTTCTTT
CASSLRGGGTEAFF